The clone carrying this T cell receptor beta chain rates as medium-sized. These data originate in a study of neurological immune-mediated disorders. TCRdb reprocessed the 5' RACE reads with MiXCR, giving one entry per CDR3 protein. Here the sample spans 45,000 to 50,000 distinct CDR3 sequences, 3.5% to 5% being singletons. Deletions cut 3 bases from V and 0 bases from J, with 15 bases between. This CDR3 is 15 amino acids long. CDR1 DFQATT and CDR2 SNEGSKA come from the germline V gene (reference sequence). Sequenced sample: PBMCs. This chain joins TRBV20-1 and TRBJ2-7, with D possibly called TRBD1 or TRBD2 (6 bases each). This clonotype was sampled from a woman aged 55-70 years with multiple sclerosis. CDR3 region: CSARGGHESSYEQYV. The CDR3 DNA reads TGCAGTGCTAGGGGGGGACACGAGAGCTCCTACGAGCAGTACGTC.